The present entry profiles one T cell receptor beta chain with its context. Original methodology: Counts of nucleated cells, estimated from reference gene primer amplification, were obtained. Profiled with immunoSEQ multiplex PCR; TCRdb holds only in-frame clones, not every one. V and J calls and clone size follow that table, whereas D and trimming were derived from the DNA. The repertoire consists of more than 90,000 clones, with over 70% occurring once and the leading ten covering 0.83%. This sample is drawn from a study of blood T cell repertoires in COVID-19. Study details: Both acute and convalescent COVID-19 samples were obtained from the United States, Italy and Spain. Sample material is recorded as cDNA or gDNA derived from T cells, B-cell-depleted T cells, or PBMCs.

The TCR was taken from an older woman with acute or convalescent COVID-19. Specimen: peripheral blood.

CDR3 nucleotides: TGCGCCAGCAGCTTGGTTGGCAGGGTGGCGGGAAACACCATATATTTT. Its protein is CASSLVGRVAGNTIYF. J is TRBJ1-3 and V is TRBV5-1; the D gene is possibly TRBD1 (5 bases). The CDR3 contains 16 residues. Trimming shortened V by 0 bases and J by 4 bases, and 14 bases separated the two germline ends. Germline V gene lookup returns CDR1 SGHRS and CDR2 YFSETQ.